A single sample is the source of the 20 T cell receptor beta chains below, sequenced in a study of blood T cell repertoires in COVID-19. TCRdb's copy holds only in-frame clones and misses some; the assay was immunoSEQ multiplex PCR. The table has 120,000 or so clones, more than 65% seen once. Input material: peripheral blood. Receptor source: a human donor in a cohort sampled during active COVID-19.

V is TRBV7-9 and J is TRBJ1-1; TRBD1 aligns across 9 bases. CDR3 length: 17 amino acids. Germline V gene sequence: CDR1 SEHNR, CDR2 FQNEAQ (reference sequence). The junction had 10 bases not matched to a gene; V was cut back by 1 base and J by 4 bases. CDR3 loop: CASSLGSPGQGGTEAFF. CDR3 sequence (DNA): TGTGCCAGCAGCTTAGGGTCGCCGGGACAGGGAGGCACTGAAGCTTTCTTT.

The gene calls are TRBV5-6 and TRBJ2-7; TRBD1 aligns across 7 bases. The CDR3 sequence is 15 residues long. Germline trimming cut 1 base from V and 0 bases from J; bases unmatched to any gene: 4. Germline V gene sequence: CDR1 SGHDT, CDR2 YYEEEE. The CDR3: CASSLSWDSSYEQYF. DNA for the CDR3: TGTGCCAGCAGCTTGTCGTGGGACAGCTCCTACGAGCAGTACTTC.

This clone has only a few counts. CDR3 DNA: TGTGCCAGAAGCTCCGACAGGGGGCTGTGTTCCTACGAGCAGTACTTC. Its protein product is CARSSDRGLCSYEQYF. The rearrangement uses TRBV7-5 and TRBJ2-7; TRBD1 was called by the table and not checked on the DNA. TRBV7-5 is classified as a pseudogene. The CDR3 has 16 residues.

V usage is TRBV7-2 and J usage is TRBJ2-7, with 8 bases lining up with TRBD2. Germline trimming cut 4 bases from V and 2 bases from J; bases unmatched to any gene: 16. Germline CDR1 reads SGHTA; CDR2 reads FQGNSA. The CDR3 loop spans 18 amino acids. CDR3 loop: CASSSRNPSSGYAYEQYF. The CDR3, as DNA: TGTGCCAGCAGCTCGAGGAATCCCTCTAGCGGGTATGCCTACGAGCAGTACTTC.

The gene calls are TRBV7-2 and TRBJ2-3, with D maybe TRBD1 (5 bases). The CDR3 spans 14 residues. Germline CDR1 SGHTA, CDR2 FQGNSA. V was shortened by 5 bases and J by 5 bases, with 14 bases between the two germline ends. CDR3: CASSLRTFGDTQYF. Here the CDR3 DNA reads TGTGCCAGCAGCCTCCGGACATTTGGAGATACGCAGTATTTT.

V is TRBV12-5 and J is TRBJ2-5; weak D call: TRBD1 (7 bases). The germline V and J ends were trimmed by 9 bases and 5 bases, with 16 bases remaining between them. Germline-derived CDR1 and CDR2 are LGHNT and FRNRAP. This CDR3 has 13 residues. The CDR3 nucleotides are TGTGCTAGCCCCGGAGGGGGCCTGGAGACCCAGTACTTC. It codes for CASPGGGLETQYF.

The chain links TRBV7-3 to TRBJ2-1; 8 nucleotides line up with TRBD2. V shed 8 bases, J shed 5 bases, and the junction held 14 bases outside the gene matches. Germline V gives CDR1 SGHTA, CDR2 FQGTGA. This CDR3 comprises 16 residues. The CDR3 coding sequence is TGTGCCAGCGGACCCCCCGGGGGGGTACCGAACAATGAGCAGTTCTTC. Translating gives CASGPPGGVPNNEQFF. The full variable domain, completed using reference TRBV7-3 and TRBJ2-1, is GAGVSQTPSNKVTEKGKYVELRCDPISGHTALYWYRQSLGQGPEFLIYFQGTGAADDSGLPNDRFFAVRPEGSVSTLKIQRTERGDSAVYLCASGPPGGVPNNEQFFGPGTRLTVL.

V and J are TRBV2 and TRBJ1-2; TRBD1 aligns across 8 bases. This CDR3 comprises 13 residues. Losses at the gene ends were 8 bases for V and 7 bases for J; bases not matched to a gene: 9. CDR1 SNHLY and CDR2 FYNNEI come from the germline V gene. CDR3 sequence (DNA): TGTGCCAGCGGCACCCAGGGGGCTCGTGGCTACACCTTC. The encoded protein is CASGTQGARGYTF.

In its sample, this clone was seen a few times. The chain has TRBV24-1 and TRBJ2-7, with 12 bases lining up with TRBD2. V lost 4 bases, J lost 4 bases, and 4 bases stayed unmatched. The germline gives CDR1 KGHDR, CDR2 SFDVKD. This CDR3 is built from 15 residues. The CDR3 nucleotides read TGTGCCACCAGTGACGCTACTAGCGGGAGGTACGAGCAGTACTTC. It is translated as CATSDATSGRYEQYF.

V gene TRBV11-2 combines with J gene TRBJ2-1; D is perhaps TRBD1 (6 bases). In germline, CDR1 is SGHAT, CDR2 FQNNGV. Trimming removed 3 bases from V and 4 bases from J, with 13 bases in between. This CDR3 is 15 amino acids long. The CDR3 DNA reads TGTGCCAGCAGCTTGAGATCCGGACAGTACAATGAGCAGTTCTTC. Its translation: CASSLRSGQYNEQFF.

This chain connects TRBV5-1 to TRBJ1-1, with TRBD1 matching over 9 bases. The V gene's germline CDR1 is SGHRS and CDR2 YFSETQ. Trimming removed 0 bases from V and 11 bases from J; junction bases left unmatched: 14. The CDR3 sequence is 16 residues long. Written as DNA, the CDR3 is TGCGCCAGCAGCTTGGCCAATACAGGGGGCGCAAGTAATGCTTTCTTT. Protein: CASSLANTGGASNAFF. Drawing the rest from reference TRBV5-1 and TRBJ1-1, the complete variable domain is KAGVTQTPRYLIKTRGQQVTLSCSPISGHRSVSWYQQTPGQGLQFLFEYFSETQRNKGNFPGRFSGRQFSNSRSEMNVSTLELGDSALYLCASSLANTGGASNAFFGQGTRLTVV.

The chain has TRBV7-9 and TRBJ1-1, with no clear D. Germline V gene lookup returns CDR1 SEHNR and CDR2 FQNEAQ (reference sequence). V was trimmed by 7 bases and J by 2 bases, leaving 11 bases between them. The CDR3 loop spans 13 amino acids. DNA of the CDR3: TGTGCCAGCACCGCGGGAAGTAACACTGAAGCTTTCTTT. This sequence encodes CASTAGSNTEAFF. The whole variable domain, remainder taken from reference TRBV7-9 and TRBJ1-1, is DTGVSQNPRHKITKRGQNVTFRCDPISEHNRLYWYRQTLGQGPEFLTYFQNEAQLEKSRLLSDRFSAERPKGSFSTLEIQRTEQGDSAMYLCASTAGSNTEAFFGQGTRLTVV.

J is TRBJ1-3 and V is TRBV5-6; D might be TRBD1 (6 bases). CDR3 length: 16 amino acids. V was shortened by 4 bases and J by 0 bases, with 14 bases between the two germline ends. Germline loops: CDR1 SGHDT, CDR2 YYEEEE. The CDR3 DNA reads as TGTGCCAGCAGCGAAACCGGACAGCTCTCTGGAAACACCATATATTTT. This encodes CASSETGQLSGNTIYF.

The CDR3 sequence: CASSFLAGVDTQYF. The CDR3 nucleotides are TGTGCCAGCAGCTTCCTAGCGGGAGTGGATACGCAGTATTTT. The chain links TRBV11-2 to TRBJ2-3; 10 bases line up with TRBD2. V gave up 3 bases and J gave up 6 bases; unmatched junction bases: 3. The CDR3 has 14 amino acids. CDR1 SGHAT and CDR2 FQNNGV come from the germline V gene.

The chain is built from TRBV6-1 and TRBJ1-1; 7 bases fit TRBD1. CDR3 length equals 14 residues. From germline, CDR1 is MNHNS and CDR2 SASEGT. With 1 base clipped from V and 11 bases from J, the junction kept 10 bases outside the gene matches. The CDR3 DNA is TGTGCCAGCAGTGAAGGCCTACAGGGGAACTTGGCTTTCTTT. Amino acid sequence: CASSEGLQGNLAFF.

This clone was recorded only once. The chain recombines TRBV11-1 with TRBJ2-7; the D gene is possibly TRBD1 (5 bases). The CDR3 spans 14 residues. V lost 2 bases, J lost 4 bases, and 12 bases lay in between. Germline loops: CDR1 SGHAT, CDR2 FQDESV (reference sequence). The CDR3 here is CASSLQGVTYEQYF. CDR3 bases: TGTGCCAGCAGCTTACAGGGCGTTACTTACGAGCAGTACTTC.

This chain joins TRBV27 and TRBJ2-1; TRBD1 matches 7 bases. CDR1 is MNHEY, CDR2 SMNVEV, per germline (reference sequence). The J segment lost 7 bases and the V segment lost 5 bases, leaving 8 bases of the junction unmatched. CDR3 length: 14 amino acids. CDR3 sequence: CASSPDREWNEQFF. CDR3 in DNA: TGTGCCAGCAGTCCCGACAGGGAATGGAATGAGCAGTTCTTC.

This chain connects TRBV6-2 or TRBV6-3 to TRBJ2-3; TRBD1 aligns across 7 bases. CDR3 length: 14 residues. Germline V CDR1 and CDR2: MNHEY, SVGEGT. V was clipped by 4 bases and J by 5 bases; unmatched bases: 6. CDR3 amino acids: CASSWTGPEDTQYF. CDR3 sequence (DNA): TGTGCCAGCAGTTGGACAGGTCCGGAAGATACGCAGTATTTT.

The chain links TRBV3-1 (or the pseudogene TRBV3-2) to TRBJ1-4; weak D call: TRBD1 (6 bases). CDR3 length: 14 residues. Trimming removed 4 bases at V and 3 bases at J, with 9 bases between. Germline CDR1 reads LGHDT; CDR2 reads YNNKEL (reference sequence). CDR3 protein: CASSLRGPNEKLFF. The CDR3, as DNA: TGTGCCAGCAGCCTGCGGGGGCCTAATGAAAAACTGTTTTTT.

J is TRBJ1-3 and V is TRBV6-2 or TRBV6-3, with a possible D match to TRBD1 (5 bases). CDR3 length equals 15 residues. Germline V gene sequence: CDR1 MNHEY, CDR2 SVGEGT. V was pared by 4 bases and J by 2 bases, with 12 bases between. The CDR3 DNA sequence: TGTGCCAGCAGTTTACGACGGGGGACTGGAAACACCATATATTTT. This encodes CASSLRRGTGNTIYF.